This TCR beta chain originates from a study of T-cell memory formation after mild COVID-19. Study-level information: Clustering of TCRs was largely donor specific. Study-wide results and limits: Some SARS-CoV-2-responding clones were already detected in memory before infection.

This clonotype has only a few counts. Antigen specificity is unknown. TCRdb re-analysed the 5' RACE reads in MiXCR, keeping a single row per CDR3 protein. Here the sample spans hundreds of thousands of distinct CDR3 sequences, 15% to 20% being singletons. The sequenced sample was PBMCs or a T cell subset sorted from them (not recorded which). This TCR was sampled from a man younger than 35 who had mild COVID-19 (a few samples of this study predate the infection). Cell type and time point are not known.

Here the CDR3 reads CATSNYGTPRQYF. CDR3 nucleotide sequence: TGTGCCACCAGCAATTACGGCACCCCTAGGCAGTATTTT. The genes are TRBV15 and TRBJ2-3; no firm D call. From germline, CDR1 is LNHNV and CDR2 YYDKDF (reference sequence). CDR3 length: 13 amino acids. V was clipped by 4 bases and J by 11 bases, with 16 bases between them.